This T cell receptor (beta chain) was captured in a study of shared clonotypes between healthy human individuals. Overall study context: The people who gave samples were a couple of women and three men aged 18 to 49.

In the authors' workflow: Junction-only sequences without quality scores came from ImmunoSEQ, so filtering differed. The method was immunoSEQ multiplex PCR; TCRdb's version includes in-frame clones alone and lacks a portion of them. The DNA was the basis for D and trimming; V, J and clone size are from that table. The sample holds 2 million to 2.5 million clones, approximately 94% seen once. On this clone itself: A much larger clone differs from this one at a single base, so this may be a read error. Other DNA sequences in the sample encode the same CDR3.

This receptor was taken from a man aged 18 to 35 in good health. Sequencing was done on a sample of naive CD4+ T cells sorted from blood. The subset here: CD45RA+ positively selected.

The chain's CDR3 is CASSSAYEQYF. The CDR3 DNA follows: TGTGCCAGCAGCTCCGCCTACGAGCAGTACTTC. The V call is TRBV6-5, the J call TRBJ2-7; D gene unclear. Per germline, CDR1 MNHEY and CDR2 SVGAGI. Trimming pared 6 bases from V and 2 bases from J, leaving 5 bases between. CDR3 size: 11 residues.